Listed here is a single T cell receptor beta chain. What it binds is not known. Trimming cost V 8 bases and J 4 bases, with 12 bases left between them. Germline V gene sequence: CDR1 MNHNY, CDR2 SVGAGI (reference sequence). This CDR3 region has 13 residues. TCRdb re-called the 5' RACE reads through MiXCR, storing one row per CDR3 protein. The sample lists approximately 350,000 distinct CDR3 sequences, 20% to 25% occurring once. This sample stems from a study of CD8 T cells in ankylosing spondylitis. Broader study findings: In peripheral blood, disease-linked CD8+ clones occurred at relatively low frequencies.

This chain links TRBV6-6 with TRBJ1-3; possibly TRBD1 for D (5 bases). Sequenced material: blood, either unsorted or a sorted T cell fraction (not recorded which). The TCR sequence derives from a male donor with ankylosing spondylitis or in good health (not recorded which). The CDR3 region is CASLGGAGNTIYF. In DNA form, the CDR3 reads TGTGCCAGCCTCGGAGGGGCAGGAAACACCATATATTTT.